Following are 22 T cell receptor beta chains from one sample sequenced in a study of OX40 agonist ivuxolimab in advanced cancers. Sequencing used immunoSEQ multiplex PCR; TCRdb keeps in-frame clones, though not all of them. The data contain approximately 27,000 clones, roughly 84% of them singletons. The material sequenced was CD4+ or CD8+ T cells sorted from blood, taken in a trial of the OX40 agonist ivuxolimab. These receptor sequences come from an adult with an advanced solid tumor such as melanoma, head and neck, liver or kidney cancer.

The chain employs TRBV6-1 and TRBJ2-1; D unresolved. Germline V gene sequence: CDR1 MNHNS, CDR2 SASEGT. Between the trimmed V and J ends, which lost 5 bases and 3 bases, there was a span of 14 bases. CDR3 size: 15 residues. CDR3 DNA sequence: TGTGCCAGCAGTCAGTGGAACCATAACTACAATGAGCAGTTCTTC. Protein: CASSQWNHNYNEQFF.

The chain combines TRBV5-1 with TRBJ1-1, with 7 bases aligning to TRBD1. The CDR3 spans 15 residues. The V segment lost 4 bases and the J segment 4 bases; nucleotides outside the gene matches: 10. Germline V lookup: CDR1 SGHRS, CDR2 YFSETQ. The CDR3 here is CASSRVEGAGTEAFF. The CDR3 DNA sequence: TGCGCCAGCAGCCGGGTAGAGGGGGCCGGCACTGAAGCTTTCTTT.

In DNA form, the CDR3 reads TGTGCCATCAGTGAGTCGATTGGGGAGCTCATGGACTACGAGCAGTACTTC. It specifies CAISESIGELMDYEQYF. The rearrangement joins TRBV10-3 to TRBJ2-7; tentative D call: TRBD2 (5 bases). The CDR3 consists of 17 residues. Germline V gives CDR1 ENHRY, CDR2 SYGVKD. Trimming cost V 0 bases and J 3 bases, with 18 bases left between them.

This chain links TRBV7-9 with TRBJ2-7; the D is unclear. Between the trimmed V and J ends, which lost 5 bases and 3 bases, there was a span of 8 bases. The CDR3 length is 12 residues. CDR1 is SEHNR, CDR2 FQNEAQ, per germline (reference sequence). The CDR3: CASSLANYEQYF. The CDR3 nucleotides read TGTGCCAGCAGCCTTGCCAACTACGAGCAGTACTTC.

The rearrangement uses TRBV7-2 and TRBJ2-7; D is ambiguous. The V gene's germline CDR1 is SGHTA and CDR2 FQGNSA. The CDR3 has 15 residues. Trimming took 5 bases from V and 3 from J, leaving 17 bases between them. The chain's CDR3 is CASSPVVSRIYEQYF. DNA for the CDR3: TGTGCCAGCAGCCCGGTCGTCTCCAGGATCTACGAGCAGTACTTC.

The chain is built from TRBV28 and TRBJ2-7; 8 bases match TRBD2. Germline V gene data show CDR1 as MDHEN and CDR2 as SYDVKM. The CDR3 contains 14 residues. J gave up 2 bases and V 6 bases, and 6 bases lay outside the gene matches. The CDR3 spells CASSPGGTAYEQYF. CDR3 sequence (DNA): TGTGCCAGCAGCCCGGGGGGGACGGCCTACGAGCAGTACTTC.

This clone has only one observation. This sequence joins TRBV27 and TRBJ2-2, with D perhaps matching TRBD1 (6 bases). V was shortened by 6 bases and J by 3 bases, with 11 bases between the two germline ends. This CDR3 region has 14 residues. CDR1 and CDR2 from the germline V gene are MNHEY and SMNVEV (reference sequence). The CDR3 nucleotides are TGTGCCAGCAGCAGCTACAGGGACACCGGGGAGCTGTTTTTT. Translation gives CASSSYRDTGELFF.

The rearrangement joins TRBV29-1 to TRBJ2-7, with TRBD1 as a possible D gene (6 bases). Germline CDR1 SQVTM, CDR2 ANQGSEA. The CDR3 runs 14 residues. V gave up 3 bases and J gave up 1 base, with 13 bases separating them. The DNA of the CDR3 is TGCAGCGTTGAGGGACACATTACTTCCTACGAGCAGTACTTC. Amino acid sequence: CSVEGHITSYEQYF.

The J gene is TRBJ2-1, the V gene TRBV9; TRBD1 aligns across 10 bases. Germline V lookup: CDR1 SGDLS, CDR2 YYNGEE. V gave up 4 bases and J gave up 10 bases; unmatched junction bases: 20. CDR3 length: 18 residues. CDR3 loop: CASSRDRGPLGPEWEQFF. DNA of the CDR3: TGTGCCAGCAGCCGGGACAGGGGTCCTCTAGGGCCTGAATGGGAGCAGTTCTTC.

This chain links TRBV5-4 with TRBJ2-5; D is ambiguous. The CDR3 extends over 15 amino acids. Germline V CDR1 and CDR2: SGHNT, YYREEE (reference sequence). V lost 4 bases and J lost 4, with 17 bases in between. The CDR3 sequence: CASSTLTAFGETQYF. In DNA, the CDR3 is TGTGCCAGCAGCACTCTAACGGCGTTTGGAGAGACCCAGTACTTC.

The CDR3 sequence is CASSPGTSGRREQYF. CDR3 DNA: TGTGCCAGCAGCCCCGGGACTAGCGGGAGGAGAGAGCAGTACTTC. The V gene is TRBV27, the J gene TRBJ2-7; 15 bases match TRBD2. The CDR3 is 15 residues long. J was trimmed by 7 bases and V by 6 bases; bases with no gene match: 7. Germline assignment: CDR1 MNHEY and CDR2 SMNVEV (reference sequence).

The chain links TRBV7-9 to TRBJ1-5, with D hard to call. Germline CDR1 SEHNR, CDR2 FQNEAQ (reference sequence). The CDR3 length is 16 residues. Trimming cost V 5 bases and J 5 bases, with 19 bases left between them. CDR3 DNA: TGTGCCAGCAGCGCCCTTACCCCGGGAGAGGATCAGCCCCAGCATTTT. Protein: CASSALTPGEDQPQHF.

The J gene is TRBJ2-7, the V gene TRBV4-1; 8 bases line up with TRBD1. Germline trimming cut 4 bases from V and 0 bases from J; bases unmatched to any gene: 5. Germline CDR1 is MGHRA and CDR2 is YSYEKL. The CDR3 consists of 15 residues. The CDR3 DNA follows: TGCGCCAGCAGCCGTTCAGGGGGCGCCTCCTACGAGCAGTACTTC. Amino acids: CASSRSGGASYEQYF.

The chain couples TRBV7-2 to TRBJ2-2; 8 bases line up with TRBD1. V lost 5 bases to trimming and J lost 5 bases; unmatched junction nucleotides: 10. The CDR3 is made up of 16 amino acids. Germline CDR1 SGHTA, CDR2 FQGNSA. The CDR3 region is CASSPGTGGWTGELFF. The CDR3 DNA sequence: TGTGCCAGCAGCCCAGGGACAGGCGGGTGGACCGGGGAGCTGTTTTTT.

The CDR3 loop is CASRVAGGRYEQYF. The CDR3 DNA reads as TGTGCCAGCAGGGTAGCGGGAGGGCGGTACGAGCAGTACTTC. J is TRBJ2-7 and V is TRBV28, with TRBD2 identical over 11 bases. V gave up 6 bases and J gave up 4 bases; unmatched junction bases: 5. This CDR3 has 14 residues. The germline CDR1 and CDR2 sequences are MDHEN and SYDVKM.

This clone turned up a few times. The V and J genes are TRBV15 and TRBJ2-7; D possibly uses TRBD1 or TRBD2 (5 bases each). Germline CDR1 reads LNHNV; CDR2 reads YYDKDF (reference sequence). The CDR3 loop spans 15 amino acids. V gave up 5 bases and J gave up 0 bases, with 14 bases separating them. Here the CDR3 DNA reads TGTGCCACCAGCGGGGACCGGTCTCCCTCCTACGAGCAGTACTTC. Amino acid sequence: CATSGDRSPSYEQYF.

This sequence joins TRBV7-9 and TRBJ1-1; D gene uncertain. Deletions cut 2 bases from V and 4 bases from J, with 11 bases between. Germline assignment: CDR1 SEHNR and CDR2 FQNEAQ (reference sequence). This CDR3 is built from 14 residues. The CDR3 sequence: CASSLPLVATEAFF. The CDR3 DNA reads TGTGCCAGCAGCTTACCCCTGGTAGCCACTGAAGCTTTCTTT.

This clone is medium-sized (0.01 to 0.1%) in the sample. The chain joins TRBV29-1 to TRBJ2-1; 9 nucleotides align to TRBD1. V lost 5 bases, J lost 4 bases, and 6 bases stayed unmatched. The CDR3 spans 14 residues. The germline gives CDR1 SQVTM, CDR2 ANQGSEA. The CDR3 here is CSVPQGANYNEQFF. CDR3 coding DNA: TGCAGCGTTCCACAGGGGGCGAATTACAATGAGCAGTTCTTC.

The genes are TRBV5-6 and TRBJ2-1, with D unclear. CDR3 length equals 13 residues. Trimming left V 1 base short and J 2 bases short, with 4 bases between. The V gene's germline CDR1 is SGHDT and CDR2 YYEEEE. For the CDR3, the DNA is TGTGCCAGCAGCTTGATGGCCTACAATGAGCAGTTCTTC. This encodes CASSLMAYNEQFF.

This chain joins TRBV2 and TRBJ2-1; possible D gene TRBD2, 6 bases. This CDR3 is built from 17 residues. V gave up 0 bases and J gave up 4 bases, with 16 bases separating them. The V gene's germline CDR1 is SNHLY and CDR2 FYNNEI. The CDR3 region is CASSEALGLSGYNEQFF. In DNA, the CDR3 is TGTGCCAGCAGTGAAGCGCTTGGGCTTAGCGGATACAATGAGCAGTTCTTC.

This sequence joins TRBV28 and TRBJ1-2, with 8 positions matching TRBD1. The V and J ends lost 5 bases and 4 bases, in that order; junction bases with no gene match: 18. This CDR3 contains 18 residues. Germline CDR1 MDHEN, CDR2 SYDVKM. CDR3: CASSPFPWRDRTGYGYTF. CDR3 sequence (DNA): TGTGCCAGCAGTCCATTCCCTTGGCGGGACAGGACGGGCTATGGCTACACCTTC.

The CDR3, as DNA: TGTGCCAGCAGTTCAACAGGGAGAAACACTGAAGCTTTCTTT. Translating it yields CASSSTGRNTEAFF. V is TRBV28 and J is TRBJ1-1; TRBD1 might be the D (6 bases). The CDR3 has 14 amino acids. CDR1 MDHEN and CDR2 SYDVKM come from the germline V gene. The V end was cut by 4 bases, the J end by 2 bases, with 11 bases between.